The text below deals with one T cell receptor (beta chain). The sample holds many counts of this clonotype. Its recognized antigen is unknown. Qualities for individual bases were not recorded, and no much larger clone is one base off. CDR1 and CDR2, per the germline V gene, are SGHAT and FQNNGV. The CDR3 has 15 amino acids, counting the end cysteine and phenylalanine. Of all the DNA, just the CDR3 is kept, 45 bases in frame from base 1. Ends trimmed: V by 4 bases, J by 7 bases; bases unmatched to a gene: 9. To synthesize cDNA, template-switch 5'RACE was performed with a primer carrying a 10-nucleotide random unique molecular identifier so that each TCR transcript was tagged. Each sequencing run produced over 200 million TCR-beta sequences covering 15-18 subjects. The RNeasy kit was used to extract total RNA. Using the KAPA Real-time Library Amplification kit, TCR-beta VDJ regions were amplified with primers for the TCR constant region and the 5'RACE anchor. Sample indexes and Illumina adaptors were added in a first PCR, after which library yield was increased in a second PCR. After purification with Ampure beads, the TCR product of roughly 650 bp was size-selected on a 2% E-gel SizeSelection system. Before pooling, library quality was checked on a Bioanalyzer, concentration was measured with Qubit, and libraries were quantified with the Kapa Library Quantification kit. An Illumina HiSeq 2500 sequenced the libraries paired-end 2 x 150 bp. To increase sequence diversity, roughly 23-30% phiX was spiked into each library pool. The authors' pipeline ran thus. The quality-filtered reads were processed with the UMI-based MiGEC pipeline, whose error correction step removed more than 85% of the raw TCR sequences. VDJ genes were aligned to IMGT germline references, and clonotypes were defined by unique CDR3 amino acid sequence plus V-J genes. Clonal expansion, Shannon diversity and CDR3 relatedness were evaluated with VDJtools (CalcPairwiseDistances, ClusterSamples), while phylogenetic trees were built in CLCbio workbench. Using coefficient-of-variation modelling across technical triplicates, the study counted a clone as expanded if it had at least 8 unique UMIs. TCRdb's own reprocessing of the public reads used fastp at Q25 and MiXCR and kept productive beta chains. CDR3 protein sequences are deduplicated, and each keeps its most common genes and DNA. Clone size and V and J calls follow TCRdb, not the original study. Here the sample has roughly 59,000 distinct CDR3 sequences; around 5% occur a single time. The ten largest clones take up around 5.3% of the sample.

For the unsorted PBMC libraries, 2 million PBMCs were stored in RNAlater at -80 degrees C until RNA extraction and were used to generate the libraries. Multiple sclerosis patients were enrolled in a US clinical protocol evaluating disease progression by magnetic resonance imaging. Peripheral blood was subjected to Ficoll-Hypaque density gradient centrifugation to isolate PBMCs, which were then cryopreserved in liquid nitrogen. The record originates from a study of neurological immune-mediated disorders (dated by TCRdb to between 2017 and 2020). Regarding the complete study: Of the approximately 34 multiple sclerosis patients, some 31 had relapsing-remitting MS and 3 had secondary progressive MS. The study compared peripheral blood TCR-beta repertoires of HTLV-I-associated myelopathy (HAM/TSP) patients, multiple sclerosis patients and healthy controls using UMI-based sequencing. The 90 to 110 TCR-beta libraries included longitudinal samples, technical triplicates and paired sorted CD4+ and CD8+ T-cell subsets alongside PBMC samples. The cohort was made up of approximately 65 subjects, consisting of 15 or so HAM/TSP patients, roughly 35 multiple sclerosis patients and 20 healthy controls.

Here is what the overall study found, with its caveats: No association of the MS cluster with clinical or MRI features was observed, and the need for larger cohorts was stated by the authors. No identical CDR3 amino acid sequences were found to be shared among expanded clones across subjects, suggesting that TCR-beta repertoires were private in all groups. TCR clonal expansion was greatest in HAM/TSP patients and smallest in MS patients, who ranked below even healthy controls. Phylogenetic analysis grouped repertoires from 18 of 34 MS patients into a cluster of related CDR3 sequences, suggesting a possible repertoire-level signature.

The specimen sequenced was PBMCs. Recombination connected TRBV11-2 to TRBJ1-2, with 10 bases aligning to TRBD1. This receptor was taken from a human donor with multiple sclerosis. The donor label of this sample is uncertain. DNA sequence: TGTGCCAGCAGCTCTCCGGGACAGGGGTCTTCTGGCTACACCTTC. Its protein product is CASSSPGQGSSGYTF.